The T cell receptor beta chain described here comes from a study of control samples from healthy donors and cancer patients. V lost 3 bases, J lost 6 bases, and 14 bases lay in between. This CDR3 contains 14 residues. Germline V gene sequence: CDR1 SNHLY, CDR2 FYNNEI. The protocol was immunoSEQ multiplex PCR, while the TCRdb copy is restricted to in-frame clones and leaves out a portion. The sample holds 170,000 or so clones, 75% to 95% seen once. The clonotype comes from a woman in her thirties or forties in good health. Sequencing was carried out using blood. The genes are TRBV2 and TRBJ1-1; D gene unclear. The CDR3 here is CASSEGTLRPEAFF. In DNA, the CDR3 is TGTGCCAGCAGTGAGGGCACGCTGCGACCTGAAGCTTTCTTT. The whole variable domain, filled in from reference TRBV2 and TRBJ1-1, reads EPEVTQTPSHQVTQMGQEVILRCVPISNHLYFYWYRQILGQKVEFLVSFYNNEISEKSEIFDDQFSVERPDGSNFTLKIRSTKLEDSAMYFCASSEGTLRPEAFFGQGTRLTVV.